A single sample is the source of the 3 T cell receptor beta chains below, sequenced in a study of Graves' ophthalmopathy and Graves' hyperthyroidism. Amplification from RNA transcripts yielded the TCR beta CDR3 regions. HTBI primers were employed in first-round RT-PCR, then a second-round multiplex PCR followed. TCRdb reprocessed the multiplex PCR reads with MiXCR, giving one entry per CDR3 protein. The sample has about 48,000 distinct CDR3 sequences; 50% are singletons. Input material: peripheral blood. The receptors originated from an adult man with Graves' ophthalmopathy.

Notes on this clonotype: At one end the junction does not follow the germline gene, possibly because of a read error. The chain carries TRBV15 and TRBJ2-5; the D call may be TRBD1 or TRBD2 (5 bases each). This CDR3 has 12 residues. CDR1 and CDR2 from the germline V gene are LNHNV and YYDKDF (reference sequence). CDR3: CATGRDLGTRYF. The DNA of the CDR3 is TGTGCCACCGGCAGAGATTTGGGGACCCGGTACTTC.

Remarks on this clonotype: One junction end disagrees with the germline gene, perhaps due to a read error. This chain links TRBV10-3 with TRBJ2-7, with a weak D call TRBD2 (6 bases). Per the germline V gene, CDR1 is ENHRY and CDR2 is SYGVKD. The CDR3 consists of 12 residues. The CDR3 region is CTINGGPGEQYF. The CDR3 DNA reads TGTACCATCAACGGGGGTCCGGGCGAGCAGTACTTC.

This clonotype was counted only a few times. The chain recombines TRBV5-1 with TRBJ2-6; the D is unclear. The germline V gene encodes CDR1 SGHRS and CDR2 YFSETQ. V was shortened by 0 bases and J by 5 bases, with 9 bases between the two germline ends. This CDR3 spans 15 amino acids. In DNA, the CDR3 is TGCGCCAGCAGCTTGGGGGCCGCTCGGGCCAACGTCCTGACTTTC. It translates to CASSLGAARANVLTF.